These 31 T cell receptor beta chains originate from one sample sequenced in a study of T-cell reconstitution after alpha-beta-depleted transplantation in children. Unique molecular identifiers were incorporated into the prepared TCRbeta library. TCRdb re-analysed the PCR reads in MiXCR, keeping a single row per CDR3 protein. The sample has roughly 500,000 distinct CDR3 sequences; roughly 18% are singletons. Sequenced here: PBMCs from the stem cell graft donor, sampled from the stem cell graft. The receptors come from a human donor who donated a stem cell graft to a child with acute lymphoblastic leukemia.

CDR3 sequence: CASRWKGPDNEQFF. The CDR3 DNA is TGCGCCAGCAGATGGAAGGGTCCCGACAATGAGCAGTTCTTC. The V call is TRBV5-1, the J call TRBJ2-1, with D unresolved. Germline V gene lookup returns CDR1 SGHRS and CDR2 YFSETQ. Between the trimmed V and J ends, which lost 5 bases and 5 bases, there was a span of 14 bases. The CDR3 runs 14 residues.

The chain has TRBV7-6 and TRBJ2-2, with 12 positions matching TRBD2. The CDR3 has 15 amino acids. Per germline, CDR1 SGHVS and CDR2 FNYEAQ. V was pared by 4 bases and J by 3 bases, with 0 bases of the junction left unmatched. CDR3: CASSWTSGDTGELFF. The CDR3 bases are TGTGCCAGCAGCTGGACTAGCGGGGACACCGGGGAGCTGTTTTTT.

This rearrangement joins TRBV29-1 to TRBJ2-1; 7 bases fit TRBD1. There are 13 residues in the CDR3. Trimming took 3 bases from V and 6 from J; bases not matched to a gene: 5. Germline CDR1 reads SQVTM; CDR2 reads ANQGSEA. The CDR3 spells CSVDKGAVNEQFF. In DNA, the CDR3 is TGCAGCGTTGATAAGGGGGCGGTCAATGAGCAGTTCTTC.

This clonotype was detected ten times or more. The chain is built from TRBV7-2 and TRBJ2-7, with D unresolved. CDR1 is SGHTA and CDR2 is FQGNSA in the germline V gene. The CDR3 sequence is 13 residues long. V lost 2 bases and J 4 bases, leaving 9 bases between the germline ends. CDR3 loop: CASSLKLQYEQYF. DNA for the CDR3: TGTGCCAGCAGCTTAAAGTTACAGTACGAGCAGTACTTC.

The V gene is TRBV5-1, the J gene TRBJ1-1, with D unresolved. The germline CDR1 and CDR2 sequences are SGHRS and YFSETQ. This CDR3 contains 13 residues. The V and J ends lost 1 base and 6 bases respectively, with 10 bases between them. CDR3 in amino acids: CASSLFPSPEAFF. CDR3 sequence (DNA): TGCGCCAGCAGCTTGTTCCCCAGCCCTGAAGCTTTCTTT. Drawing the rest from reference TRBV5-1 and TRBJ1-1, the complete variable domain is KAGVTQTPRYLIKTRGQQVTLSCSPISGHRSVSWYQQTPGQGLQFLFEYFSETQRNKGNFPGRFSGRQFSNSRSEMNVSTLELGDSALYLCASSLFPSPEAFFGQGTRLTVV.

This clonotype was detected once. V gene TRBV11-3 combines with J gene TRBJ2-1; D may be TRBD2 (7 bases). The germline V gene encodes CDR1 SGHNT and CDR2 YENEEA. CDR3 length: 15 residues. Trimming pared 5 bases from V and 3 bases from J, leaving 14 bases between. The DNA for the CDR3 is TGTGCCAGCAGCAAGGGGGGAGGGCTCTACAATGAGCAGTTCTTC. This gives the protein CASSKGGGLYNEQFF.

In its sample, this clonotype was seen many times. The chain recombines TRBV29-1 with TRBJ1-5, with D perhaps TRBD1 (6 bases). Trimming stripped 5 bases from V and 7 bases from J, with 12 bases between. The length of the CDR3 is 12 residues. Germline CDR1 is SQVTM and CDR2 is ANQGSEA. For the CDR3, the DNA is TGCAGCGTTCAGGGGCAGGGGCAGCCCCAGCATTTT. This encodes CSVQGQGQPQHF.

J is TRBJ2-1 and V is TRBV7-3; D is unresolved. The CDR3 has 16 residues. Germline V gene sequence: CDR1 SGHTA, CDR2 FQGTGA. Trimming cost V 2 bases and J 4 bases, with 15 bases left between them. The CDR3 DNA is TGTGCCAGCAGCTTAGCAGCCCCCCCCCAGTACAATGAGCAGTTCTTC. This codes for CASSLAAPPQYNEQFF.

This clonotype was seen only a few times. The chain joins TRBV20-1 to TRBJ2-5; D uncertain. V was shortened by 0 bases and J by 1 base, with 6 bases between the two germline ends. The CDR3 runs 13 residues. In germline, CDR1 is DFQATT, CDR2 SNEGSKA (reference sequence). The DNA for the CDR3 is TGCAGTGCTAGAGATTCGGGCCAAGAGACCCAGTACTTC. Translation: CSARDSGQETQYF.

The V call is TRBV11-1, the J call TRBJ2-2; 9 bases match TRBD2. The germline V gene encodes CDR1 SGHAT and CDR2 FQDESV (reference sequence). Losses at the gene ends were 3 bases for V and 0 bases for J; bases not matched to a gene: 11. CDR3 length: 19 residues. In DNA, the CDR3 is TGTGCCAGCAGCTTGCCCACGCCTCGACTAGCGGCGAACACCGGGGAGCTGTTTTTT. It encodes CASSLPTPRLAANTGELFF.

CDR3 loop: CSAFSGRNQETQYF. CDR3 nucleotides: TGCAGTGCTTTTAGCGGGAGGAACCAAGAGACCCAGTACTTC. V is TRBV20-1 and J is TRBJ2-5, with 10 bases that match TRBD2. The ends lost 5 bases at V and 0 bases at J; junction bases unmatched: 3. The CDR3 covers 14 residues. In germline, CDR1 is DFQATT, CDR2 SNEGSKA (reference sequence).

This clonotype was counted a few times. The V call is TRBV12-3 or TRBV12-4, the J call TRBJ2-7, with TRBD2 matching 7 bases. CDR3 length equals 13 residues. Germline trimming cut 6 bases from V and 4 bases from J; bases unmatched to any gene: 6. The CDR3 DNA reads TGTGCCAGCAGGCTTCAACTAGCGTACGAGCAGTACTTC. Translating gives CASRLQLAYEQYF.

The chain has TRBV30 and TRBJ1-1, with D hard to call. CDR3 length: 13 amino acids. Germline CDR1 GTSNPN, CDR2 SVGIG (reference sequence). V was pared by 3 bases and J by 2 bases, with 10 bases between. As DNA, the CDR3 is TGTGCCTGGAGAATCGCCATTAACACTGAAGCTTTCTTT. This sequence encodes CAWRIAINTEAFF.

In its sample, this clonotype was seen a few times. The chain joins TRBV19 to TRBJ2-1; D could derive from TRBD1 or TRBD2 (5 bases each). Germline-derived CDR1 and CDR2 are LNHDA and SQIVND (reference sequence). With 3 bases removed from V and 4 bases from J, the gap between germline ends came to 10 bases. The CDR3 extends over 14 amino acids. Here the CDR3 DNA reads TGTGCCAGTAGTATTCGGGGCCGATACAATGAGCAGTTCTTC. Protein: CASSIRGRYNEQFF.

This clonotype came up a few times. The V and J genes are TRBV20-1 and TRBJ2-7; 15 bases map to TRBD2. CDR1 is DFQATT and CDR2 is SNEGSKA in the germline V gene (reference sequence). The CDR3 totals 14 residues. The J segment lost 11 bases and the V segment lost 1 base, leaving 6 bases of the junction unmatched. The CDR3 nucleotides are TGCAGTGCTAGAGGTGGACTAGCGGGAGGGCCGGAGTACTTC. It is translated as CSARGGLAGGPEYF.

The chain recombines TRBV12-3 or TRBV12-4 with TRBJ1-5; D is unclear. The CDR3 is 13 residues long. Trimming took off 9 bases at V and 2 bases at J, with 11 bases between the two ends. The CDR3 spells CASTRDGNQPQHF. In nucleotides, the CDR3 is TGTGCCAGTACAAGGGATGGCAATCAGCCCCAGCATTTT.

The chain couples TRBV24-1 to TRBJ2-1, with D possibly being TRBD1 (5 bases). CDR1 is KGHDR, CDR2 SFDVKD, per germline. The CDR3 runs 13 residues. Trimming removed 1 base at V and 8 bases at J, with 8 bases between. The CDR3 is CATSDFLRDEQFF. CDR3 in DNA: TGTGCCACCAGTGATTTCCTCAGGGATGAGCAGTTCTTC.

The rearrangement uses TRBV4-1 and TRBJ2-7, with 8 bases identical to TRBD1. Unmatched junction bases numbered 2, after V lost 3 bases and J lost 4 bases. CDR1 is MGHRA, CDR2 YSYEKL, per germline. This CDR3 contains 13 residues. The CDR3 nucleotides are TGCGCCAGCAGCCATACAGGGGGATACGAGCAGTACTTC. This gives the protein CASSHTGGYEQYF.

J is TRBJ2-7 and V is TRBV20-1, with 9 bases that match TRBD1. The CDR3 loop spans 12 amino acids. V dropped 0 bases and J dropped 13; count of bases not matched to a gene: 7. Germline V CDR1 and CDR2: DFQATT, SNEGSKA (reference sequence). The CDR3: CSARDPTGGIYF. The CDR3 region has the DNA TGCAGTGCTAGAGATCCAACAGGGGGCATATACTTC.

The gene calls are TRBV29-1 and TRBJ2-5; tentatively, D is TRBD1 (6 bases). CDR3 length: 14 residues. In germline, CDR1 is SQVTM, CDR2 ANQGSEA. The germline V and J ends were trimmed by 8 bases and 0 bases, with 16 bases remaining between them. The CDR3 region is CSTTGPYYQETQYF. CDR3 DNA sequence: TGCAGCACCACAGGGCCCTATTACCAAGAGACCCAGTACTTC.

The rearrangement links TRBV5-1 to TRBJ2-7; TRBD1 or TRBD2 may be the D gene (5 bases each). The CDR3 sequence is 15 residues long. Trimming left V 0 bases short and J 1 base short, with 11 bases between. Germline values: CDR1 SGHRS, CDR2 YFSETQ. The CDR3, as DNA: TGCGCCAGCAGCTTGGCCGGGGCTGTATCCTACGAGCAGTACTTC. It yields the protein CASSLAGAVSYEQYF.

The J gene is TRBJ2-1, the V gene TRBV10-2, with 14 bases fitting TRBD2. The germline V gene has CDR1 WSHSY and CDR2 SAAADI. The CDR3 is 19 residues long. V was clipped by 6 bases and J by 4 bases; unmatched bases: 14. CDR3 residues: CASRGLAGVWVVGYNEQFF. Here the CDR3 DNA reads TGCGCCAGCAGGGGACTAGCGGGAGTTTGGGTGGTGGGGTACAATGAGCAGTTCTTC.

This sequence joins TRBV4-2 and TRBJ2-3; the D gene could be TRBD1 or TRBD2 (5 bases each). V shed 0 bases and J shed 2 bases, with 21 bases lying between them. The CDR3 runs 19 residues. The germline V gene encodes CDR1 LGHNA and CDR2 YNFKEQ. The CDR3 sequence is CASSQDPSGKGPYTDTQYF. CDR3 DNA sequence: TGTGCCAGCAGCCAAGATCCATCCGGGAAGGGACCCTACACAGATACGCAGTATTTT.

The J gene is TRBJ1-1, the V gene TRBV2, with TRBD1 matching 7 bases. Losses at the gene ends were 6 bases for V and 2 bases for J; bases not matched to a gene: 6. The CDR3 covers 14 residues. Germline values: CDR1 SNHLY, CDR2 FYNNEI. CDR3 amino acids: CASSGDSINTEAFF. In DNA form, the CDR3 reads TGTGCCAGCAGCGGGGACAGTATTAACACTGAAGCTTTCTTT.

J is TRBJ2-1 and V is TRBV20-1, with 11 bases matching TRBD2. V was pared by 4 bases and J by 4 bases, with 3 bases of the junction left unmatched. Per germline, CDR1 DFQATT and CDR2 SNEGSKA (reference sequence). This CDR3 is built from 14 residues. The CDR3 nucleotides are TGCAGTGCTAATCTAGCGGGAGGTTACAATGAGCAGTTCTTC. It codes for CSANLAGGYNEQFF.

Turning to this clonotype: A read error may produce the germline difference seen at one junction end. CDR3 in amino acids: CASSLELGSYNEQFF. The DNA for the CDR3 is TGCGCCAGCAGCTTGGAACTAGGATCCTACAATGAGCAGTTCTTT. The V gene is TRBV5-1, the J gene TRBJ2-1; weak D call: TRBD2 (5 bases). The germline V gene encodes CDR1 SGHRS and CDR2 YFSETQ. This CDR3 has 15 residues.

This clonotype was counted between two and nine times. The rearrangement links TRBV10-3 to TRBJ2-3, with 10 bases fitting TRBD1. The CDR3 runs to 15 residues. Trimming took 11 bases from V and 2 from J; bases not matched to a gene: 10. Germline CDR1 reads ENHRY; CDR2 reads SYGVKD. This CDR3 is CAVSAGTGDTDTQYF. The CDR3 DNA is TGTGCCGTCTCGGCCGGGACAGGGGACACAGATACGCAGTATTTT.

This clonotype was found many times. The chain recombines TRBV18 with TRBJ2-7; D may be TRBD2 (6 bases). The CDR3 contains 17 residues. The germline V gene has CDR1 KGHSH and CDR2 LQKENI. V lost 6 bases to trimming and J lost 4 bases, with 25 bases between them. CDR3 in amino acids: CASSPSGTLARTYEQYF. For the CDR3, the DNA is TGTGCCAGCTCCCCGAGCGGAACTCTAGCGCGTACTTACGAGCAGTACTTC.

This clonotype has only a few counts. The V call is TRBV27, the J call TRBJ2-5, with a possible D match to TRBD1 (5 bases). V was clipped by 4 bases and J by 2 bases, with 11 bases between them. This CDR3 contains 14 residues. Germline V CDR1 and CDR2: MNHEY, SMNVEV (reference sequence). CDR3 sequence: CASSSIGVQETQYF. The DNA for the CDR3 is TGTGCCAGCAGTTCCATAGGGGTTCAAGAGACCCAGTACTTC.

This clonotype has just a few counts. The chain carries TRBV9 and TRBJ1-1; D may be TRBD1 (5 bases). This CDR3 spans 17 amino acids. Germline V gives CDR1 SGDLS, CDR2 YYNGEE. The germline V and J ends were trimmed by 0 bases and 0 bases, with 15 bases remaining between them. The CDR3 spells CASSVGGFGAVNTEAFF. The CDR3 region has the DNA TGTGCCAGCAGCGTAGGGGGCTTTGGGGCAGTGAACACTGAAGCTTTCTTT.

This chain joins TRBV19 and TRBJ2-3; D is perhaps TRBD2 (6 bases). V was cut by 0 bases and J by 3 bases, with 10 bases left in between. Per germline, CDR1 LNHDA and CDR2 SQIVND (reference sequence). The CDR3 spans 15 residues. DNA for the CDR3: TGTGCCAGTAGTATAGATACCGGACTAACAGATACGCAGTATTTT. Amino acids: CASSIDTGLTDTQYF. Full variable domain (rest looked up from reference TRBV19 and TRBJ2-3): DGGITQSPKYLFRKEGQNVTLSCEQNLNHDAMYWYRQDPGQGLRLIYYSQIVNDFQKGDIAEGYSVSREKKESFPLTVTSAQKNPTAFYLCASSIDTGLTDTQYFGPGTRLTVL.